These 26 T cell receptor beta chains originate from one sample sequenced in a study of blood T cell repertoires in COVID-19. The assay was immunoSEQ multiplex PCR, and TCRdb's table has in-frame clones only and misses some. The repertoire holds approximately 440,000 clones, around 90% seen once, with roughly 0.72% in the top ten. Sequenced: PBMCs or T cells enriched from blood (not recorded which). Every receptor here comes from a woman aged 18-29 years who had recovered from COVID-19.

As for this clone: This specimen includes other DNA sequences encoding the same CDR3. The CDR3 region has the DNA TGTGCCAGCAGCCAAGGCGGAAACTATGGCTACACCTTC. It encodes CASSQGGNYGYTF. The J gene is TRBJ1-2, the V gene TRBV14, with D unclear. Looked up from germline, CDR1 is SGHDN and CDR2 is FVKESK. Deletions cut 1 base from V and 2 bases from J, with 5 bases between. This CDR3 has 13 residues.

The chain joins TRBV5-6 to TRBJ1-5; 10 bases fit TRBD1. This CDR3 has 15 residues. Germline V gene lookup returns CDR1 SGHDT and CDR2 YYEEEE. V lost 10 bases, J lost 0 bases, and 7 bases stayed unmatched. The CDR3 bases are TGTGCCGGACAGGGGGGACTTTATAGCAATCAGCCCCAGCATTTT. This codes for CAGQGGLYSNQPQHF.

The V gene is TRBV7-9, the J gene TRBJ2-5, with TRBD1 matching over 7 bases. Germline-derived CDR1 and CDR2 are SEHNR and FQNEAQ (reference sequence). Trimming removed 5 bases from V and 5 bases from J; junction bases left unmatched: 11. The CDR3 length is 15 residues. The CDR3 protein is CASSRTDRNMETQYF. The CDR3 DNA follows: TGTGCCAGCAGCCGAACGGACAGGAACATGGAGACCCAGTACTTC.

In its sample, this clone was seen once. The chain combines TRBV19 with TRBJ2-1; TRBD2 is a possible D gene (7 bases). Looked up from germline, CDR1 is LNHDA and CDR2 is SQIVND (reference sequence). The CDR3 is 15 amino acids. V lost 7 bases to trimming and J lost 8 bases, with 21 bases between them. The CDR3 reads CASNGLGGSGDEQFF. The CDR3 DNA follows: TGTGCCAGTAACGGACTCGGGGGGTCAGGGGATGAGCAGTTCTTC.

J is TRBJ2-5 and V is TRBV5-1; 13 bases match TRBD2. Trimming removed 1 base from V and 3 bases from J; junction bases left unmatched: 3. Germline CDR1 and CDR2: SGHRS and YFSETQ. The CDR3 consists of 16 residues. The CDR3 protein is CASSLTSGGAEETQYF. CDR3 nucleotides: TGCGCCAGCAGCTTGACTAGCGGGGGGGCGGAAGAGACCCAGTACTTC. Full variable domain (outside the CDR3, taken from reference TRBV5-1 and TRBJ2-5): KAGVTQTPRYLIKTRGQQVTLSCSPISGHRSVSWYQQTPGQGLQFLFEYFSETQRNKGNFPGRFSGRQFSNSRSEMNVSTLELGDSALYLCASSLTSGGAEETQYFGPGTRLLVL.

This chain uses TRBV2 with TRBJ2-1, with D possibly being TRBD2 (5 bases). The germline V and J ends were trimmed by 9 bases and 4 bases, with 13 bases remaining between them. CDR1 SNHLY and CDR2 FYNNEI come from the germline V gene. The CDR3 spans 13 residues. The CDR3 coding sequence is TGTGCCAGTATCGTGGACTCGTACAATGAGCAGTTCTTC. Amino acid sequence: CASIVDSYNEQFF. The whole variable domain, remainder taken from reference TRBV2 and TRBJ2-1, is EPEVTQTPSHQVTQMGQEVILRCVPISNHLYFYWYRQILGQKVEFLVSFYNNEISEKSEIFDDQFSVERPDGSNFTLKIRSTKLEDSAMYFCASIVDSYNEQFFGPGTRLTVL.

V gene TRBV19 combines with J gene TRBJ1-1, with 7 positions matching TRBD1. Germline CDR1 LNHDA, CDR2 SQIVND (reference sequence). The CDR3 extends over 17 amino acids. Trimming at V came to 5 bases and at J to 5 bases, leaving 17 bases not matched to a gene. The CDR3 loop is CASSLGGVRGGNTEAFF. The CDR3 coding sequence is TGTGCCAGTAGTCTAGGCGGGGTGCGAGGGGGCAATACTGAAGCTTTCTTT. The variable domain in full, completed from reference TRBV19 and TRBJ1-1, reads DGGITQSPKYLFRKEGQNVTLSCEQNLNHDAMYWYRQDPGQGLRLIYYSQIVNDFQKGDIAEGYSVSREKKESFPLTVTSAQKNPTAFYLCASSLGGVRGGNTEAFFGQGTRLTVV.

The CDR3 region is CAIGQGTNYGYTF. CDR3 nucleotide sequence: TGTGCCATCGGACAGGGGACTAACTATGGCTACACCTTC. This chain links TRBV19 with TRBJ1-2; TRBD1 agrees at 9 bases. The CDR3 length is 13 residues. Trimming took 10 bases from V and 0 from J; bases not matched to a gene: 3. Germline CDR1 is LNHDA and CDR2 is SQIVND (reference sequence).

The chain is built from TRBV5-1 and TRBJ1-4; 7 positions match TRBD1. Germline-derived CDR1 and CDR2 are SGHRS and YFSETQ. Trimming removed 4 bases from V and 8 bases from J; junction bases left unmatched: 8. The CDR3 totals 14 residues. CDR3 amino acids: CASSPDREDEKLFF. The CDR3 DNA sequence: TGCGCCAGCAGCCCAGACAGGGAGGACGAAAAACTGTTTTTT.

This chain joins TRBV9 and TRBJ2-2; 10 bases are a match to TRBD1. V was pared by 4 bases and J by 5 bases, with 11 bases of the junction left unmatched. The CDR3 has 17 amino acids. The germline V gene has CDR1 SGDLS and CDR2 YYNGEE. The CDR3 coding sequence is TGTGCCAGCAGCCCCCGGGACAGGGGCGTCCGGACCGGGGAGCTGTTTTTT. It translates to CASSPRDRGVRTGELFF.

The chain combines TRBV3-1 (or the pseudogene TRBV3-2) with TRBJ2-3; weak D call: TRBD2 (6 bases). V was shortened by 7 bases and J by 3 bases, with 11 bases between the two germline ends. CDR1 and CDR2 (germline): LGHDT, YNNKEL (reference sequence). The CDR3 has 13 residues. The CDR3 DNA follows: TGTGCCAGCACGGGCGGGGAAACAGATACGCAGTATTTT. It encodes CASTGGETDTQYF.

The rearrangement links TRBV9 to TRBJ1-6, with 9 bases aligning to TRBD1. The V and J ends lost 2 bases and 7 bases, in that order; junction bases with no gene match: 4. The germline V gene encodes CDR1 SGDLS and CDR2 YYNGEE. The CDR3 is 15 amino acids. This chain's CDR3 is CASSVQGQGNSPLHF. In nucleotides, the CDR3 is TGTGCCAGCAGCGTCCAGGGACAGGGAAATTCACCCCTCCACTTT.

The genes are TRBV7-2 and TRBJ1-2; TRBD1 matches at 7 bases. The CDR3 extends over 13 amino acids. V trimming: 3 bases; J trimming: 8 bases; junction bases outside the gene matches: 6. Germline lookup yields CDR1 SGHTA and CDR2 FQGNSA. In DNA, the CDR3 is TGTGCCAGCAGCTTGACAGGGCCGCAGGGCTACACCTTC. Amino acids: CASSLTGPQGYTF.

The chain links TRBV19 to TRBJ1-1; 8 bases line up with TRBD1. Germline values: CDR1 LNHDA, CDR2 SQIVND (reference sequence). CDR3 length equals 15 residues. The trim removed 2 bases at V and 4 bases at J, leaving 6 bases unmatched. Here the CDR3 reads CASSIYLTGGTEAFF. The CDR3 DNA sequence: TGTGCCAGTAGTATATACCTAACAGGGGGCACTGAAGCTTTCTTT.

The CDR3 reads CASSLDRGNTIYF. CDR3 in DNA: TGTGCCAGCAGCTTAGACAGAGGAAACACCATATATTTT. The V and J genes are TRBV5-6 and TRBJ1-3; tentative D call: TRBD1 (5 bases). V was pared by 2 bases and J by 4 bases, with 7 bases between. CDR1 SGHDT and CDR2 YYEEEE come from the germline V gene. The CDR3 length is 13 residues.

The CDR3 coding sequence is TGTGCCAGCAGCCAGGGACAGTTTAATTCACCCCTCCACTTT. It codes for CASSQGQFNSPLHF. The chain combines TRBV5-6 with TRBJ1-6; 7 nucleotides line up with TRBD1. CDR1 and CDR2 (germline): SGHDT, YYEEEE. V lost 4 bases to trimming and J lost 6 bases; unmatched junction nucleotides: 4. The CDR3 sequence is 14 residues long.

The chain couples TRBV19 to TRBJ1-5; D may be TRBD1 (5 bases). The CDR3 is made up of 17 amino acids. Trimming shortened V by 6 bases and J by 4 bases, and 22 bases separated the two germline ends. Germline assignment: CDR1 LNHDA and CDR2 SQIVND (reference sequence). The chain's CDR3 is CASSHNSGFIQNQPQHF. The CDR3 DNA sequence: TGTGCCAGTAGCCACAACTCAGGGTTTATCCAAAATCAGCCCCAGCATTTT. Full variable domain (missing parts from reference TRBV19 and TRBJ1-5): DGGITQSPKYLFRKEGQNVTLSCEQNLNHDAMYWYRQDPGQGLRLIYYSQIVNDFQKGDIAEGYSVSREKKESFPLTVTSAQKNPTAFYLCASSHNSGFIQNQPQHFGDGTRLSIL.

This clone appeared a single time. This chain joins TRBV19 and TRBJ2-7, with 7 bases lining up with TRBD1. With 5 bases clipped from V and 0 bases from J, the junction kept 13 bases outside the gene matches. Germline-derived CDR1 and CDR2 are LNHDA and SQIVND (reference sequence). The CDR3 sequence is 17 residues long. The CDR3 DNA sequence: TGTGCCAGTAGTTCAACTCCCGGGACAGCCTTCTCCTACGAGCAGTACTTC. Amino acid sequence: CASSSTPGTAFSYEQYF.

Here the CDR3 reads CAWSKADSYNEQFF. The DNA for the CDR3 is TGTGCCTGGAGTAAGGCGGACTCCTACAATGAGCAGTTCTTC. This sequence joins TRBV30 and TRBJ2-1, with D unclear. This CDR3 is built from 14 residues. Germline CDR1 is GTSNPN and CDR2 is SVGIG (reference sequence). Trimming took 2 bases from V and 0 from J, leaving 8 bases between them.

CDR3 residues: CASSHASSGGRPSTDTQYF. In DNA form, the CDR3 reads TGTGCCAGCAGCCACGCCTCTAGCGGGGGGCGACCTAGCACAGATACGCAGTATTTT. The chain has TRBV3-1 (or the pseudogene TRBV3-2) and TRBJ2-3; 11 nucleotides align to TRBD2. V lost 3 bases and J lost 0; bases outside the gene matches: 11. There are 19 residues in the CDR3. CDR1 is LGHDT and CDR2 is YNNKEL in the germline V gene (reference sequence).

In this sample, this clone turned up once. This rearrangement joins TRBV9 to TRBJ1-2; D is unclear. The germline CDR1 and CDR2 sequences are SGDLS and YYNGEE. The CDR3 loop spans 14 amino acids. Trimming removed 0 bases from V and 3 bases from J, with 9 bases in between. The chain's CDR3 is CASSVDNTDYGYTF. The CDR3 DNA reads TGTGCCAGCAGCGTAGATAACACAGACTATGGCTACACCTTC.

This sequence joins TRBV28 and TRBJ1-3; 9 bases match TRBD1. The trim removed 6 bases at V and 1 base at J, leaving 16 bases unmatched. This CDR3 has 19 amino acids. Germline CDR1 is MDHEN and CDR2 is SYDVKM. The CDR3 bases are TGTGCCAGCAGAAGACCGGGACAGGGTTGGCCCCGTTCTGGAAACACCATATATTTT. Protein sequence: CASRRPGQGWPRSGNTIYF.

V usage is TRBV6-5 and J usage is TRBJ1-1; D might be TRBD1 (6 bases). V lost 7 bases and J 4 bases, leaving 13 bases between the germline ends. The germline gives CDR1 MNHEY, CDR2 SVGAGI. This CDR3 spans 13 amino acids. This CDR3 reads CASTHTGITEAFF. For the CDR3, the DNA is TGTGCCAGCACTCATACAGGGATCACTGAAGCTTTCTTT.

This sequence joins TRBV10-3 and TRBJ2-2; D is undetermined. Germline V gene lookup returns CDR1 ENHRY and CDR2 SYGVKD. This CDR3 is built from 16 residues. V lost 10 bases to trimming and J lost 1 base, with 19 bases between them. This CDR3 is CATMNPPGQNTGELFF. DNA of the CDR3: TGTGCCACCATGAACCCCCCTGGGCAGAACACCGGGGAGCTGTTTTTT.

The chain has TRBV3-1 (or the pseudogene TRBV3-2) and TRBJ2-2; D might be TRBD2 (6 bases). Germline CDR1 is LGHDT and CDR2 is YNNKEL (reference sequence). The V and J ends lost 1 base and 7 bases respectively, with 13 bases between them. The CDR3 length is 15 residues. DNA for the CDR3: TGTGCCAGCAGCCAAGGAAAAGGGAGGAACGGGGAGCTGTTTTTT. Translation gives CASSQGKGRNGELFF.

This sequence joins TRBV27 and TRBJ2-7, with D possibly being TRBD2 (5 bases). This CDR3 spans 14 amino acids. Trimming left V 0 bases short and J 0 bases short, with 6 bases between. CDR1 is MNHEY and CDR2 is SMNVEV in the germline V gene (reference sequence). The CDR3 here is CASSLSGVSYEQYF. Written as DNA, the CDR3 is TGTGCCAGCAGTTTATCGGGAGTCTCCTACGAGCAGTACTTC.